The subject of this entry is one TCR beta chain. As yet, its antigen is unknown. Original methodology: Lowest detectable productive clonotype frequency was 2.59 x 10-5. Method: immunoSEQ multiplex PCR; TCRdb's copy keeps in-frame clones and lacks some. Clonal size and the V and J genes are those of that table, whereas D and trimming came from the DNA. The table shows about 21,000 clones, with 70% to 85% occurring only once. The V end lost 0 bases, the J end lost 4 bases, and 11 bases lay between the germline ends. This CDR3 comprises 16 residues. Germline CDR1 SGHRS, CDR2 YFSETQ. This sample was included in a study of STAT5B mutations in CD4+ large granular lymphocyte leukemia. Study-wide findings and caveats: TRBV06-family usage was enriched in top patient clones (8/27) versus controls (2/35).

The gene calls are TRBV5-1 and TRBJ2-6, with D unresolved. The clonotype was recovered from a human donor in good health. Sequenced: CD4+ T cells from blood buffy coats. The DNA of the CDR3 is TGCGCCAGCAGCTTGGATCATCAACCCGGGGCCAACGTCCTGACTTTC. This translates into CASSLDHQPGANVLTF.